The source of this TCR beta chain is a study of blood T cell repertoires in COVID-19. Germline lookup yields CDR1 SGHAT and CDR2 FQNNGV. V dropped 1 base and J dropped 11 bases, with 14 bases sitting between them. The CDR3 spans 13 residues. This clone was seen more than once but under ten times. Sequenced by immunoSEQ multiplex PCR; TCRdb stores in-frame clones only, minus some. The repertoire includes approximately 200,000 clones, 80% to 90% of them detected once, and 5.5% to 8% sits in the top ten. The clonotype comes from a man aged 55 to 70 who had recovered from COVID-19. The sequencing input was peripheral blood. V is TRBV11-2 and J is TRBJ1-1; D is uncertain. The CDR3: CASSLADGDDAFF. In DNA, the CDR3 is TGTGCCAGCAGCTTAGCAGACGGAGATGATGCTTTCTTT.